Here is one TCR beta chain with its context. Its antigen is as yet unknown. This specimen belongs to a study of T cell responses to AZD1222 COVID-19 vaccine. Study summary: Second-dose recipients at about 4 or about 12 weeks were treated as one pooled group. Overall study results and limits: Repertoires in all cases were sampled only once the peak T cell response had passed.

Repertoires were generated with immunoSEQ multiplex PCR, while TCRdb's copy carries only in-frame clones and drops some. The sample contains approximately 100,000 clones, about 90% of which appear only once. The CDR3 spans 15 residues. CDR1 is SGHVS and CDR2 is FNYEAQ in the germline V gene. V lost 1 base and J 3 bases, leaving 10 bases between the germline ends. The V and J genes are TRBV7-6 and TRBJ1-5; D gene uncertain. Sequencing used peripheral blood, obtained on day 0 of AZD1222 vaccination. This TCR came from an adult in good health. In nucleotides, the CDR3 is TGTGCCAGCAGCTTAGAACCCGGGTACAATCAGCCCCAGCATTTT. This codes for CASSLEPGYNQPQHF.